The present T cell receptor (beta chain) was sequenced within a study of OX40 agonist ivuxolimab in advanced cancers. Study background: Patients were treated with ivuxolimab, an agonistic anti-OX40 (CD134) antibody.

Trimming shortened V by 4 bases and J by 0 bases, and 6 bases separated the two germline ends. The CDR3 contains 13 residues. Germline loops: CDR1 LNHNV, CDR2 YYDKDF (reference sequence). The protocol was immunoSEQ multiplex PCR, while the TCRdb copy is restricted to in-frame clones and leaves out a portion. The table has about 61,000 clones, 70% to 90% seen once. The rearrangement links TRBV15 to TRBJ1-1, with D unresolved. The source is an adult with an advanced solid tumor such as melanoma, head and neck, liver or kidney cancer. Sequenced material: CD4+ or CD8+ T cells sorted from blood, taken in a trial of the OX40 agonist ivuxolimab. The CDR3 DNA sequence: TGTGCCACCAGCATATGGATGAACACTGAAGCTTTCTTT. This encodes CATSIWMNTEAFF.